The next 21 T cell receptor beta chains were all read from a single sample in a study of OX40 agonist ivuxolimab in advanced cancers. This table comes from immunoSEQ multiplex PCR, and its TCRdb copy is limited to in-frame clones, with some not included. This table has 50,000 to 70,000 clones, roughly 90% appearing once. This material consisted of CD4+ or CD8+ T cells sorted from blood, taken in a trial of the OX40 agonist ivuxolimab. The receptor set was obtained from an adult with an advanced solid tumor such as melanoma, head and neck, liver or kidney cancer.

J is TRBJ1-1 and V is TRBV6-5; D gene ambiguous. The CDR3 covers 13 residues. Trimming left V 6 bases short and J 2 bases short, with 10 bases between. CDR1 MNHEY and CDR2 SVGAGI come from the germline V gene. DNA of the CDR3: TGTGCCAGCAGCACCTCGATCAACACTGAAGCTTTCTTT. It specifies CASSTSINTEAFF.

This chain links TRBV4-1 with TRBJ2-5, with 9 bases matching TRBD2. In germline, CDR1 is MGHRA, CDR2 YSYEKL. V shed 0 bases and J 5 bases; nucleotides not matched to a gene: 22. CDR3 length equals 21 residues. In nucleotides, the CDR3 is TGCGCCAGCAGCCAAGATGAATCGCGGGCTAGCGGGAAAATTCTTAGGGAGACCCAGTACTTC. Protein product: CASSQDESRASGKILRETQYF.

The CDR3 bases are TGTGCCAGCTCACCAAGACAGGGAAGGGACACCGGGGAGCTGTTTTTT. This gives the protein CASSPRQGRDTGELFF. The gene calls are TRBV18 and TRBJ2-2, with 7 nucleotides matching TRBD1. V was pared by 2 bases and J by 3 bases, with 6 bases of the junction left unmatched. The germline gives CDR1 KGHSH, CDR2 LQKENI. The CDR3 has 16 residues.

The chain uses TRBV11-2 and TRBJ2-3; 7 bases are a match to TRBD1. The CDR3 runs to 14 residues. Per germline, CDR1 SGHAT and CDR2 FQNNGV. V was clipped by 6 bases and J by 0 bases; unmatched bases: 3. The chain's CDR3 is CASRDRVSTDTQYF. The DNA of the CDR3 is TGTGCCAGCAGAGACAGGGTCAGCACAGATACGCAGTATTTT.

The chain recombines TRBV5-1 with TRBJ2-5, with D perhaps matching TRBD1 or TRBD2 (5 bases each). V was trimmed by 3 bases and J by 5 bases, leaving 14 bases between them. The CDR3 contains 14 residues. The germline V gene has CDR1 SGHRS and CDR2 YFSETQ. The DNA of the CDR3 is TGCGCCAGCAGCTCGGGACCCCTTGGGGAGACCCAGTACTTC. Residues: CASSSGPLGETQYF.

The V call is TRBV18, the J call TRBJ2-7; 8 bases are shared with TRBD2. The CDR3 sequence is 15 residues long. Per germline, CDR1 KGHSH and CDR2 LQKENI. V was clipped by 0 bases and J by 7 bases; unmatched bases: 8. CDR3: CASSPPSGRTEEQYF. Here the CDR3 DNA reads TGTGCCAGCTCACCACCGAGCGGGAGAACGGAAGAGCAGTACTTC.

The chain links TRBV5-1 to TRBJ2-2; 8 positions match TRBD1. The J segment lost 1 base and the V segment lost 0 bases, leaving 2 bases of the junction unmatched. Germline CDR1 reads SGHRS; CDR2 reads YFSETQ. The CDR3 is 16 residues long. This chain's CDR3 is CASSLVDRGNTGELFF. Written as DNA, the CDR3 is TGCGCCAGCAGCTTGGTTGACAGGGGGAACACCGGGGAGCTGTTTTTT.

The rearrangement uses TRBV5-6 and TRBJ2-7; D could derive from TRBD1 or TRBD2 (5 bases each). The length of the CDR3 is 16 residues. The V gene's germline CDR1 is SGHDT and CDR2 YYEEEE. Trimming took off 0 bases at V and 3 bases at J, with 16 bases between the two ends. This CDR3 reads CASSLDPRGAGYEQYF. The CDR3 DNA follows: TGTGCCAGCAGCTTGGACCCCCGAGGGGCGGGCTACGAGCAGTACTTC.

The chain uses TRBV6-5 and TRBJ2-7; D not certain. Per germline, CDR1 MNHEY and CDR2 SVGAGI. Deletions cut 0 bases from V and 4 bases from J, with 7 bases between. This CDR3 contains 13 residues. Here the CDR3 reads CASSYSIGYEQYF. CDR3 in DNA: TGTGCCAGCAGTTACTCGATCGGGTACGAGCAGTACTTC.

In this sample, this clone turned up once. The rearrangement uses TRBV9 and TRBJ2-1; 8 positions agree with TRBD2. CDR3 length equals 14 residues. Germline CDR1 SGDLS, CDR2 YYNGEE. V lost 3 bases to trimming and J lost 8 bases; unmatched junction nucleotides: 7. This CDR3 is CASSATGLVDEQFF. In DNA, the CDR3 is TGTGCCAGCAGCGCCACGGGACTAGTCGATGAGCAGTTCTTC.

This clone was counted once. This chain joins TRBV18 and TRBJ2-7, with D possibly being TRBD1 (6 bases). CDR1 KGHSH and CDR2 LQKENI come from the germline V gene. This CDR3 has 15 amino acids. The germline V and J ends were trimmed by 0 bases and 2 bases, with 11 bases remaining between them. CDR3 nucleotides: TGTGCCAGCTCACCACCGTCGGGACACCCCTACGAGCAGTACTTC. Translated: CASSPPSGHPYEQYF. The full variable domain, rest sourced from reference TRBV18 and TRBJ2-7, is NAGVMQNPRHLVRRRGQEARLRCSPMKGHSHVYWYRQLPEEGLKFMVYLQKENIIDESGMPKERFSAEFPKEGPSILRIQQVVRGDSAAYFCASSPPSGHPYEQYFGPGTRLTVT.

The CDR3 DNA sequence: TGTGCCAGCAGTTCCCCTGGGGGACAGGGGTTCGAGCAGTACTTC. Translation: CASSSPGGQGFEQYF. V gene TRBV28 combines with J gene TRBJ2-7; 10 positions match TRBD1. This CDR3 comprises 15 residues. The germline V gene has CDR1 MDHEN and CDR2 SYDVKM. The ends lost 4 bases at V and 6 bases at J; junction bases unmatched: 9.

The chain combines TRBV5-1 with TRBJ1-2, with D tentatively TRBD1 (5 bases). V lost 0 bases, J lost 0 bases, and 9 bases lay in between. CDR3 length equals 15 residues. The germline V gene has CDR1 SGHRS and CDR2 YFSETQ. The chain's CDR3 is CASSLGSGPNYGYTF. CDR3 bases: TGCGCCAGCAGCTTGGGCTCGGGACCTAACTATGGCTACACCTTC.

Here the CDR3 reads CASSKTGASNIQYF. CDR3 coding DNA: TGTGCCAGCAGCAAAACGGGGGCTTCAAACATTCAGTACTTC. The chain carries TRBV11-2 and TRBJ2-4; the D call may be TRBD1 or TRBD2 (6 bases each). Trimming cost V 5 bases and J 6 bases, with 14 bases left between them. Germline V CDR1 and CDR2: SGHAT, FQNNGV. This CDR3 contains 14 residues.

J is TRBJ2-7 and V is TRBV5-1; TRBD2 matches at 10 bases. Germline CDR1 is SGHRS and CDR2 is YFSETQ. CDR3 length: 15 residues. Trimming at V came to 4 bases and at J to 5 bases, leaving 9 bases not matched to a gene. The CDR3: CASSPTVAGGNEQYF. The CDR3 bases are TGCGCCAGCAGCCCCACGGTAGCGGGAGGCAACGAGCAGTACTTC.

The gene calls are TRBV6-6 and TRBJ2-7, with a weak D call TRBD1 (5 bases). Germline CDR1 reads MNHNY; CDR2 reads SVGAGI (reference sequence). The CDR3 has 14 residues. V lost 5 bases and J 2 bases, leaving 13 bases between the germline ends. The CDR3 coding sequence is TGTGCCAGCAGTCTGACAGACCGCCCCTACGAGCAGTACTTC. This codes for CASSLTDRPYEQYF.

The genes are TRBV5-4 and TRBJ2-1; TRBD1 might be the D (5 bases). CDR1 is SGHNT and CDR2 is YYREEE in the germline V gene (reference sequence). V lost 2 bases, J lost 1 base, and 7 bases lay in between. There are 14 residues in the CDR3. This chain's CDR3 is CASSLSGSYNEQFF. In DNA form, the CDR3 reads TGTGCCAGCAGCTTATCAGGGTCCTACAATGAGCAGTTCTTC.

The chain links TRBV20-1 to TRBJ1-2; tentatively, D is TRBD1 (5 bases). V lost 5 bases to trimming and J lost 12 bases, with 16 bases between them. Germline lookup yields CDR1 DFQATT and CDR2 SNEGSKA (reference sequence). This CDR3 is built from 11 residues. This CDR3 is CSARKGETDTF. CDR3 nucleotide sequence: TGCAGTGCTCGGAAAGGGGAGACGGACACCTTC.

The V and J genes are TRBV6-5 and TRBJ1-1; 7 bases are a match to TRBD1. Looked up from germline, CDR1 is MNHEY and CDR2 is SVGAGI. Losses at the gene ends were 6 bases for V and 0 bases for J; bases not matched to a gene: 7. The CDR3 length is 15 residues. CDR3 nucleotides: TGTGCCAGCAGAAAACAGGGGTCGCTGAACACTGAAGCTTTCTTT. It yields the protein CASRKQGSLNTEAFF.

V is TRBV2 and J is TRBJ2-6; no clear D. The V gene's germline CDR1 is SNHLY and CDR2 FYNNEI. V was clipped by 7 bases and J by 2 bases, with 18 bases between them. The CDR3 runs 17 residues. The CDR3 region has the DNA TGTGCCAGCACCCAAAGCGAGCCGATCCCTGGGGCCAACGTCCTGACTTTC. It codes for CASTQSEPIPGANVLTF.

This chain links TRBV11-2 with TRBJ1-1; 8 bases are a match to TRBD1. The V gene's germline CDR1 is SGHAT and CDR2 FQNNGV. The J segment lost 10 bases and the V segment lost 2 bases, leaving 12 bases of the junction unmatched. CDR3 length: 15 residues. CDR3: CASSLSQGAGVGAFF. The CDR3, as DNA: TGTGCCAGCAGCTTAAGCCAGGGGGCTGGTGTTGGAGCTTTCTTT.